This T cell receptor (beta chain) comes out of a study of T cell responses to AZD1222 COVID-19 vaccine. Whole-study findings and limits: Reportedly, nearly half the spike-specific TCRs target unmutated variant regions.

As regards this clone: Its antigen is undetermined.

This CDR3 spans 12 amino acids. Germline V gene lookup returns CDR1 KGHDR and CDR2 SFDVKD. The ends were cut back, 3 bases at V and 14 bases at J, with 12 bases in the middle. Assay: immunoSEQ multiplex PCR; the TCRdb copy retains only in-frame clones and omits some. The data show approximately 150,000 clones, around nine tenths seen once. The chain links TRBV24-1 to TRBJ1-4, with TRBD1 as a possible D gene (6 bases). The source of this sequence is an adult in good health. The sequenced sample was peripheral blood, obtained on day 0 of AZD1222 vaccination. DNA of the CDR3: TGTGCCACCAGTGATATGGGGGGCAGGCTGTTTTTT. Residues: CATSDMGGRLFF.